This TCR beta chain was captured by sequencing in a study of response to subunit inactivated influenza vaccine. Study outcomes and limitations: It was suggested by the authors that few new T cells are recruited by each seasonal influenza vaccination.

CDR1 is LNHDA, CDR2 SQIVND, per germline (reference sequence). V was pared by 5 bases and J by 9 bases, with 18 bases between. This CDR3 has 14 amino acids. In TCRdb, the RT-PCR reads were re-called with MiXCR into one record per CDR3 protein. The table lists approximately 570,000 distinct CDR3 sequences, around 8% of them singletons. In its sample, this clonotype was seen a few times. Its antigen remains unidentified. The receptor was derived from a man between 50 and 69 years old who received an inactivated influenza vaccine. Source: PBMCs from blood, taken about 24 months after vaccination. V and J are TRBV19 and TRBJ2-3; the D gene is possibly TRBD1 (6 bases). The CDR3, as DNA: TGTGCCAGTAGTCCCTCGACAGGCACGGGGACGCAGTATTTT. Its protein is CASSPSTGTGTQYF.